Sequencing of this TCR beta chain was carried out in a study of human T cells and chemical hapten exposure. Germline CDR1 reads SGHNT; CDR2 reads YENEEA. The CDR3 is made up of 15 amino acids. V trimming: 5 bases; J trimming: 2 bases; junction bases outside the gene matches: 6. This clonotype was counted many times. Time point specified: patch test 2, 6 weeks after DPC sensitization. Treatment meaning: therapeutic diphenylcyclopropenone sensitization with weekly scalp DPC. TCRdb processed the RACE reads anew with MiXCR; each CDR3 protein has one entry. Of about 84,000 distinct CDR3 sequences in the sample, about 9.4% are singletons; the top ten hold approximately 4.7%.

The material was whole blood, obtained in connection with sensitization to the hapten diphenylcyclopropenone (DPC). The origin of this receptor is a woman in her forties or fifties with alopecia areata. Some clones in this sample may be carry-over from other donors' samples. V usage is TRBV11-3 and J usage is TRBJ2-3; 8 bases fit TRBD2. The CDR3 loop is CASSLGLAITDTQYF. The CDR3 DNA reads TGTGCCAGCAGCCTAGGACTAGCAATCACAGATACGCAGTATTTT.